What follows describes a single TCR beta chain. Its specificity is not known. This entry comes from a study of beta chain features in type 1 diabetes. Study-wide points: Naive, central memory and regulatory TCRB repertoires appeared more similar among patients than healthy donors. Significant though moderate, a shortening of TCRB CDR3s appeared in all four CD4+ subsets of Type 1 diabetes patients.

Trimming at V came to 1 base and at J to 6 bases, leaving 9 bases not matched to a gene. CDR1 is LGHNA, CDR2 YSLEER, per germline. CDR3 size: 16 residues. cDNA synthesis used the whole RNA isolate, giving expressed TCRB sequences. Generated by immunoSEQ multiplex PCR, the TCRdb table keeps only in-frame clones and is missing some. Here the sample spans 150,000 or so clones, 8% to 8.5% being singletons. There was one heparinised blood draw per donor, averaging about 116 mL. The sequenced sample consisted of central memory CD4+ T cells from blood. This clonotype was obtained from a woman aged 18-35 years with type 1 diabetes. The chain carries TRBV4-3 and TRBJ2-1, with TRBD1 matching 7 bases. CDR3 bases: TGCGCCAGCAGCCAAGCCCGGAGACAGGGCCTCAATGAGCAGTTCTTC. Amino acids: CASSQARRQGLNEQFF.